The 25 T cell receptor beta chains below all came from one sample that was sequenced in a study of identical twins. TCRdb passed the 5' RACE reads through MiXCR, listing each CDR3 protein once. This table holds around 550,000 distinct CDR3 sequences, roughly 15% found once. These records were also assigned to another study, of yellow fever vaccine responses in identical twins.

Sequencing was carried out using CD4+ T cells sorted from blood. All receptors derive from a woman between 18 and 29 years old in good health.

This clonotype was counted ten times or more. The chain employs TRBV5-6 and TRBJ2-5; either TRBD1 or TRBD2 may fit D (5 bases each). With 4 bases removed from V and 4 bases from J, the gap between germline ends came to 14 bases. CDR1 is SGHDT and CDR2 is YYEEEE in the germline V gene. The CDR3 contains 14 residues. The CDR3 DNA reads TGTGCCAGCAGCCCCCCTGGGGACGGAGAGACCCAGTACTTC. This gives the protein CASSPPGDGETQYF.

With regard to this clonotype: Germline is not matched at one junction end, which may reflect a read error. The CDR3 region has the DNA TGTGCCAGCACCTTACTGGGGCAGGCAGACACAGATACGCAGTATTTT. This codes for CASTLLGQADTDTQYF. The J gene is TRBJ2-3, the V gene TRBV7-2; possibly TRBD1 for D (5 bases). The germline V gene has CDR1 SGHTA and CDR2 FQGNSA. CDR3 length: 16 residues.

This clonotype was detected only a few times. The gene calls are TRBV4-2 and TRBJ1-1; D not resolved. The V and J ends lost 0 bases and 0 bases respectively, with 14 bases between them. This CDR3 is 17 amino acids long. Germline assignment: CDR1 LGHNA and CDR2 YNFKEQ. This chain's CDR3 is CASSQDLRQIMNTEAFF. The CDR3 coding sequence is TGTGCCAGCAGCCAAGATCTTCGTCAGATCATGAACACTGAAGCTTTCTTT.

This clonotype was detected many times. As DNA, the CDR3 is TGTGCCAGCAGCTTACTCGCGGGGAACTCCTACAATGAGCAGTTCTTC. Its protein product is CASSLLAGNSYNEQFF. The V and J genes are TRBV11-2 and TRBJ2-1; possible D gene TRBD2, 6 bases. This CDR3 has 16 amino acids. The germline V gene encodes CDR1 SGHAT and CDR2 FQNNGV. V was trimmed by 2 bases and J by 0 bases, leaving 11 bases between them.

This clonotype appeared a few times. CDR3 nucleotides: TGTGCCAGCTCAACAAGTCGAAGCGGGGAGCTGTTTTTT. Amino acid sequence: CASSTSRSGELFF. V gene TRBV18 combines with J gene TRBJ2-2; no reliable D call. V dropped 5 bases and J dropped 7 bases, with 11 bases sitting between them. CDR1 is KGHSH and CDR2 is LQKENI in the germline V gene. The CDR3 is made up of 13 amino acids.

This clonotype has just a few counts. The CDR3 nucleotides read TGTGCCAGCAGTTTGAGTCCCGGGCCAAATGAGCAGTTCTTC. As protein: CASSLSPGPNEQFF. The rearrangement joins TRBV12-3 or TRBV12-4 to TRBJ2-1, with no clear D. There are 14 residues in the CDR3. V was clipped by 3 bases and J by 7 bases, with 13 bases between them.

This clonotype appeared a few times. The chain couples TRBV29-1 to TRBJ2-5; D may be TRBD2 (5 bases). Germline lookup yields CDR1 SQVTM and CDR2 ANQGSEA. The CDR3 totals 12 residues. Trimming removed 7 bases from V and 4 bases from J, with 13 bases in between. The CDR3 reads CSGETDLETQYF. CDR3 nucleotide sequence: TGCAGCGGGGAGACGGATCTAGAGACCCAGTACTTC.

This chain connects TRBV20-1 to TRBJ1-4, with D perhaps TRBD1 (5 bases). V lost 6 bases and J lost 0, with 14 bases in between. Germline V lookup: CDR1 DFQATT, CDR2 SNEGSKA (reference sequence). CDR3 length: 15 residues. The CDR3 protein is CSAAPGGSTNEKLFF. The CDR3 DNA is TGCAGTGCAGCTCCGGGGGGGTCAACTAATGAAAAACTGTTTTTT.

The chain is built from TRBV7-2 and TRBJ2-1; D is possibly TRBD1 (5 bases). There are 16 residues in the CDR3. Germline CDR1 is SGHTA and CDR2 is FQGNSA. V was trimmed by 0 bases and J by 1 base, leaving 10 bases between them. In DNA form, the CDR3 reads TGTGCCAGCAGCTTAGCAGGGGAAAAGTCCTACAATGAGCAGTTCTTC. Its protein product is CASSLAGEKSYNEQFF.

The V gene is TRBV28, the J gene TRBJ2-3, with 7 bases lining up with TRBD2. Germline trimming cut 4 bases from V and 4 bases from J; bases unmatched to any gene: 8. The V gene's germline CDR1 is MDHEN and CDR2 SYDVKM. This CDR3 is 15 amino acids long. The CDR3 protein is CASSSEGAGPDTQYF. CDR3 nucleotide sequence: TGTGCCAGCAGTTCTGAGGGAGCGGGGCCAGATACGCAGTATTTT.

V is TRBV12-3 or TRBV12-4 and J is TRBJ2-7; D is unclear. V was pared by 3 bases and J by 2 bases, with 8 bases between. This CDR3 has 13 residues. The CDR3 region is CASSFWTTYEQYF. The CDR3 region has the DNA TGTGCCAGCAGTTTCTGGACCACCTACGAGCAGTACTTC.

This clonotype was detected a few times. CDR3 DNA sequence: TGTGCCAGCAGTTTGAGGCAGGGACCTGAAGCTTTCTTT. This translates into CASSLRQGPEAFF. The chain has TRBV12-3 or TRBV12-4 and TRBJ1-1; D might be TRBD1 (5 bases). This CDR3 has 13 amino acids. V dropped 3 bases and J dropped 6 bases, with 11 bases sitting between them.

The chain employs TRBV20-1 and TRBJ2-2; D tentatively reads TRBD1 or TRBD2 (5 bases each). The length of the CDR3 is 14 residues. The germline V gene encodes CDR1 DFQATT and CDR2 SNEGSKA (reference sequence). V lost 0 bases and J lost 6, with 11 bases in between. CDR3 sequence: CSARDIRDPGELFF. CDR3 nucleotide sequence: TGCAGTGCTAGAGATATTAGGGACCCCGGGGAGCTGTTTTTT.

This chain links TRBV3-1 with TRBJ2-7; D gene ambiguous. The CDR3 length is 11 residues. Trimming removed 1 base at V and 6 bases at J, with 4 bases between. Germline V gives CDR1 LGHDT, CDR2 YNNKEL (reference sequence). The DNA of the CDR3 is TGTGCCAGCAGCCAAGGGACCGAGCAGTACGTC. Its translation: CASSQGTEQYV.

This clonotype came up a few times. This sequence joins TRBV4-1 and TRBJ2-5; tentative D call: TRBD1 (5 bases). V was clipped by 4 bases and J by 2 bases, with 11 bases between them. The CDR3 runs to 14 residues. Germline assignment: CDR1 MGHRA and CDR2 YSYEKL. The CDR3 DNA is TGCGCCAGCAGCCCTGGTAGGGGTCAAGAGACCCAGTACTTC. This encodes CASSPGRGQETQYF.

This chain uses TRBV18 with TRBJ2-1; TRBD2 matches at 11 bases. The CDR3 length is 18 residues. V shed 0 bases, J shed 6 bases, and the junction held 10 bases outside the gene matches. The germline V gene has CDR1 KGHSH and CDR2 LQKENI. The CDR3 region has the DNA TGTGCCAGCTCACCACCGGGACTAGCGGCGTGGGGATTCAATGAGCAGTTCTTC. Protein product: CASSPPGLAAWGFNEQFF.

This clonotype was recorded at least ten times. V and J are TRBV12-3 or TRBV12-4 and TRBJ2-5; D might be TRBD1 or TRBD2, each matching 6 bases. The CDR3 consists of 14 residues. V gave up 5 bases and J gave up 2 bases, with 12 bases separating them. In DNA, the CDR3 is TGTGCCAGCAGTCCCCCGGGGGCTCAAGAGACCCAGTACTTC. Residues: CASSPPGAQETQYF.

The CDR3, as DNA: TGCAGTGCGATACAGGGGAGTGGGCACAATGAGCAGTTCTTC. Amino acids: CSAIQGSGHNEQFF. The V call is TRBV20-1, the J call TRBJ2-1, with 7 bases aligning to TRBD1. Trimming cost V 6 bases and J 5 bases; bases outside gene matches: 10. The CDR3 covers 14 residues. CDR1 and CDR2 from the germline V gene are DFQATT and SNEGSKA (reference sequence).

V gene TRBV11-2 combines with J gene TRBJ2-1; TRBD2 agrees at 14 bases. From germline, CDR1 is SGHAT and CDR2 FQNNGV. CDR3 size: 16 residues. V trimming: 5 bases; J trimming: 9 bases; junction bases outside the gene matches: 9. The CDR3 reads CASSATRLAGGFEQFF. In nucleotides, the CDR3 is TGTGCCAGCAGCGCCACCCGACTAGCGGGAGGGTTTGAGCAGTTCTTC. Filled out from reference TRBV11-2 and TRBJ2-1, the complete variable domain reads EAGVAQSPRYKIIEKRQSVAFWCNPISGHATLYWYQQILGQGPKLLIQFQNNGVVDDSQLPKDRFSAERLKGVDSTLKIQPAKLEDSAVYLCASSATRLAGGFEQFFGPGTRLTVL.

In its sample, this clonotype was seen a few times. The CDR3 DNA follows: TGTGCCACCAAAACTTCGACTAGCGGGAGGGCCGAGTCCTACAATGAGCAGTTCTTC. Protein sequence: CATKTSTSGRAESYNEQFF. The chain recombines TRBV10-3 with TRBJ2-1; the match to TRBD2 covers 14 bases. Germline CDR1 and CDR2: ENHRY and SYGVKD. This CDR3 region has 19 residues. The junction had 15 bases not matched to a gene; V was cut back by 10 bases and J by 1 base.

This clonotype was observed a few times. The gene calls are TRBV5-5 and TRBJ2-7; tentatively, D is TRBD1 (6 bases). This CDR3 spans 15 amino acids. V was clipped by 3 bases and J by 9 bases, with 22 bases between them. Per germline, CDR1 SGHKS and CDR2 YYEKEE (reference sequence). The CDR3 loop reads CASSSRGPLPLRQYF. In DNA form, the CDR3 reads TGTGCCAGCAGCTCCAGGGGACCCTTGCCCTTAAGGCAGTACTTC.

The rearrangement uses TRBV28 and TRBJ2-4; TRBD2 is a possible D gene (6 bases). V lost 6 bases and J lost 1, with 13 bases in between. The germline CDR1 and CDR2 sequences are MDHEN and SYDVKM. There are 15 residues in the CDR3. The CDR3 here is CASRGPGRAKNIQYF. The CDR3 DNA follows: TGTGCCAGCAGAGGACCGGGGAGGGCCAAAAACATTCAGTACTTC.

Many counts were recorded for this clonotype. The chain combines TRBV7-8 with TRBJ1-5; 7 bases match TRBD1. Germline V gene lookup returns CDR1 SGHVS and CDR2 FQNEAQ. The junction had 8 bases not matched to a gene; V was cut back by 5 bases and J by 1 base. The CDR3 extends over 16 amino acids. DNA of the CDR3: TGTGCCAGCAGCCCGTCGACAGGGACGAGCAATCAGCCCCAGCATTTT. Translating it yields CASSPSTGTSNQPQHF.

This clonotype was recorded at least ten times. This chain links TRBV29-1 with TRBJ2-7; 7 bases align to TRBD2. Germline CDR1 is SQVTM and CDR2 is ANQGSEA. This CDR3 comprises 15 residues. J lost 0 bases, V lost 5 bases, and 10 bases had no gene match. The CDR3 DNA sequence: TGCAGCGTTCGCCCCGGGTCTAGCGGCTCCTACGAGCAGTACTTC. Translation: CSVRPGSSGSYEQYF.

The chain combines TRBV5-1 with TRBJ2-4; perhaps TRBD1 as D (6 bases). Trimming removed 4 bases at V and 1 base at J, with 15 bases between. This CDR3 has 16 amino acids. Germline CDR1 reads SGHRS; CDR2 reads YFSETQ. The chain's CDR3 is CASSPSGDMAKNIQYF. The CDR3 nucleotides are TGCGCCAGCAGCCCCTCTGGGGACATGGCCAAAAACATTCAGTACTTC.